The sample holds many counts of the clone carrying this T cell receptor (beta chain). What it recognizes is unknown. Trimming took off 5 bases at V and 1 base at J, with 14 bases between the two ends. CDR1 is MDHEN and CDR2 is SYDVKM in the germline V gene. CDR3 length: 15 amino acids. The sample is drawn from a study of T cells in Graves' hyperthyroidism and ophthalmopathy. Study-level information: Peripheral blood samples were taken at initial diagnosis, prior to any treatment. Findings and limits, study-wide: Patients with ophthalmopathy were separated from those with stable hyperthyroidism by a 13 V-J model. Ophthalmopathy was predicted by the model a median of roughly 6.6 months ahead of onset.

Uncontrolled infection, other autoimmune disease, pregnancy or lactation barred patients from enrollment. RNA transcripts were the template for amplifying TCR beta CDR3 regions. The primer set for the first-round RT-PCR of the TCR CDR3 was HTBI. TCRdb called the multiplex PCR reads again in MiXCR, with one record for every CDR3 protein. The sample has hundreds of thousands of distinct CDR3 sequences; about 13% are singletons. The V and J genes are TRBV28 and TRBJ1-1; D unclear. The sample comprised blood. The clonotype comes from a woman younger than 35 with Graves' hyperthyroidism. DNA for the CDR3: TGTGCCAGCAGTGCCTGGGGAGGAACGAACACTGAAGCTTTCTTT. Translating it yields CASSAWGGTNTEAFF. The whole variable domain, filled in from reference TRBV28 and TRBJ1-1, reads DVKVTQSSRYLVKRTGEKVFLECVQDMDHENMFWYRQDPGLGLRLIYFSYDVKMKEKGDIPEGYSVSREKKERFSLILESASTNQTSMYLCASSAWGGTNTEAFFGQGTRLTVV.